The source of this T cell receptor (beta chain) is a study of Graves' ophthalmopathy and Graves' hyperthyroidism. This clonotype has just a few counts. At one end, the junction sequence differs from germline, possibly due to a read error. RNA transcripts served as template for amplifying TCR beta CDR3 sequences. First-round RT-PCR relied on HTBI primers, and a second-round multiplex PCR came next. TCRdb passed the multiplex PCR reads through MiXCR, listing each CDR3 protein once. The sample consists of around 660,000 distinct CDR3 sequences, about 41% of them appearing once. This CDR3 has 13 amino acids. Germline values: CDR1 SQVTM, CDR2 ANQGSEA.

The clonotype comes from an adult man with Graves' ophthalmopathy. The chain joins TRBV29-1 to TRBJ2-7, with a possible D match to TRBD1 (5 bases). The sample was peripheral blood. The CDR3 nucleotides are TGTGCCTGGAGTGAGGCAGGGACCTACGAGCAGTACTTC. It codes for CAWSEAGTYEQYF.